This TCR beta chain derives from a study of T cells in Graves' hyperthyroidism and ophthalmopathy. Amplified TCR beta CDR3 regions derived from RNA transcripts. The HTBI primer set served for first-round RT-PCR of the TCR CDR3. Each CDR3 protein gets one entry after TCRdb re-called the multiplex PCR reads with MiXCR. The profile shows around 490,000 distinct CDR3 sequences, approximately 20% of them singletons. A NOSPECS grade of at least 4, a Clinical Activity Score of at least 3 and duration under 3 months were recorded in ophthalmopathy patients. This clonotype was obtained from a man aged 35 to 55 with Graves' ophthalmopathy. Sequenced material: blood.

CDR3 bases: TGCAGCGGTGACAGGGGAGGAAACACTGAAGCTTTCTTT. This sequence encodes CSGDRGGNTEAFF. The chain is built from TRBV29-1 and TRBJ1-1; 8 bases map to TRBD1. CDR3 length: 13 amino acids. Losses at the gene ends were 7 bases for V and 2 bases for J; bases not matched to a gene: 6. Germline CDR1 reads SQVTM; CDR2 reads ANQGSEA.